What follows are 14 T cell receptor beta chains derived from one specimen sequenced in a study of blood T cell repertoires in COVID-19. Assay: immunoSEQ multiplex PCR; the TCRdb copy retains only in-frame clones and omits some. The data hold more than 150,000 clones, with about 90% observed a single time. The sequenced sample was PBMCs or T cells enriched from blood (not recorded which). The receptors shown here come from a woman aged 25-40 years who had recovered from COVID-19.

This clone was seen a single time. V usage is TRBV5-1 and J usage is TRBJ1-1; D perhaps matches TRBD1 (5 bases). Germline values: CDR1 SGHRS, CDR2 YFSETQ. Trimming took off 4 bases at V and 2 bases at J, with 12 bases between the two ends. The CDR3 loop spans 14 amino acids. This chain's CDR3 is CASSLQELNTEAFF. CDR3 nucleotides: TGCGCCAGCAGCCTACAGGAACTTAACACTGAAGCTTTCTTT.

This chain links TRBV3-1 (or the pseudogene TRBV3-2) with TRBJ2-1; 12 nucleotides line up with TRBD2. The junction had 2 bases not matched to a gene; V was cut back by 1 base and J by 4 bases. The CDR3 is 16 amino acids. In germline, CDR1 is LGHDT, CDR2 YNNKEL (reference sequence). The CDR3 region has the DNA TGTGCCAGCAGCCAAGGACTAGCGGGGGTTTACAATGAGCAGTTCTTC. This sequence encodes CASSQGLAGVYNEQFF.

This clone was recorded only once. This chain links TRBV7-9 with TRBJ2-2, with a tentative D call TRBD1 (6 bases). The CDR3 has 15 amino acids. Per germline, CDR1 SEHNR and CDR2 FQNEAQ (reference sequence). V was pared by 6 bases and J by 4 bases, with 15 bases between. The DNA of the CDR3 is TGTGCCAGCAGTCGCCGGGACACTTTCACCGGGGAGCTGTTTTTT. It translates to CASSRRDTFTGELFF.

This clone came up once. This chain joins TRBV15 and TRBJ1-6; 8 bases match TRBD1. V lost 2 bases to trimming and J lost 9 bases; unmatched junction nucleotides: 6. The CDR3 covers 15 residues. Germline lookup yields CDR1 LNHNV and CDR2 YYDKDF (reference sequence). In DNA form, the CDR3 reads TGTGCCACCAGCAGAACAGGGGGTGGGAGTTCACCCCTCCACTTT. Its translation is CATSRTGGGSSPLHF. Full variable domain (outside the CDR3, taken from reference TRBV15 and TRBJ1-6): DAMVIQNPRYQVTQFGKPVTLSCSQTLNHNVMYWYQQKSSQAPKLLFHYYDKDFNNEADTPDNFQSRRPNTSFCFLDIRSPGLGDTAMYLCATSRTGGGSSPLHFGNGTRLTVT.

The chain joins TRBV18 to TRBJ1-1; D is possibly TRBD1 (6 bases). Germline V gene lookup returns CDR1 KGHSH and CDR2 LQKENI. The CDR3 extends over 16 amino acids. V lost 4 bases and J lost 0, with 15 bases in between. The CDR3 nucleotides are TGTGCCAGCTCACAGACAGGTTCTTTCATGAACACTGAAGCTTTCTTT. As protein: CASSQTGSFMNTEAFF.

CDR3 region: CASRPSSEGSYNEQFF. CDR3 sequence (DNA): TGTGCCAGCAGACCCTCGTCGGAGGGGTCCTACAATGAGCAGTTCTTC. The rearrangement links TRBV13 to TRBJ2-1; D is perhaps TRBD2 (6 bases). Trimming stripped 6 bases from V and 1 base from J, with 16 bases between. This CDR3 contains 16 residues. Germline V gene data show CDR1 as PRHDT and CDR2 as FYEKMQ (reference sequence).

This clone occurred a few times. The chain links TRBV7-9 to TRBJ2-3; D is perhaps TRBD1 (7 bases). V was trimmed by 5 bases and J by 2 bases, leaving 14 bases between them. In germline, CDR1 is SEHNR, CDR2 FQNEAQ (reference sequence). The CDR3 length is 15 residues. CDR3 in DNA: TGTGCCAGCAGCCCGGGGGACAGAGACACAGATACGCAGTATTTT. It codes for CASSPGDRDTDTQYF.

The CDR3 region has the DNA TGTGCCAGCAGCTCCCCCCCAGACACTGAAGCTTTCTTT. As protein: CASSSPPDTEAFF. The J gene is TRBJ1-1, the V gene TRBV11-3, with unresolved D. The CDR3 sequence is 13 residues long. The V and J ends lost 4 bases and 3 bases respectively, with 9 bases between them. Germline CDR1 and CDR2: SGHNT and YENEEA. Full variable domain (outside the CDR3, taken from reference TRBV11-3 and TRBJ1-1): EAGVVQSPRYKIIEKKQPVAFWCNPISGHNTLYWYLQNLGQGPELLIRYENEEAVDDSQLPKDRFSAERLKGVDSTLKIQPAELGDSAVYLCASSSPPDTEAFFGQGTRLTVV.

This chain joins TRBV7-2 and TRBJ1-2; tentatively, D is TRBD1 (6 bases). The CDR3 covers 16 residues. Trimming pared 5 bases from V and 4 bases from J, leaving 20 bases between. Per the germline V gene, CDR1 is SGHTA and CDR2 is FQGNSA. Written as DNA, the CDR3 is TGTGCCAGCAGCAAACAGGCGACCAGGGGCAGCTATGGCTACACCTTC. Translation gives CASSKQATRGSYGYTF.

The CDR3 nucleotides are TGTGCCTGGGATGGACACCCGTTCCCCCTCCACTTT. Its translation: CAWDGHPFPLHF. The chain is built from TRBV30 and TRBJ1-6, with D possibly TRBD1 on 5 matching bases. The CDR3 runs to 12 residues. CDR1 GTSNPN and CDR2 SVGIG come from the germline V gene (reference sequence). V lost 5 bases, J lost 13 bases, and 15 bases lay in between.

The genes are TRBV2 and TRBJ2-1; 11 nucleotides agree with TRBD2. The junction had 11 bases not matched to a gene; V was cut back by 7 bases and J by 9 bases. CDR1 is SNHLY and CDR2 is FYNNEI in the germline V gene. The CDR3 has 15 residues. CDR3: CASTAGLAGSGEQFF. The CDR3 bases are TGTGCCAGCACCGCCGGACTAGCGGGTTCGGGTGAGCAGTTCTTC.

The chain recombines TRBV2 with TRBJ2-3; possibly TRBD1 for D (6 bases). The CDR3 spans 16 residues. The germline CDR1 and CDR2 sequences are SNHLY and FYNNEI. Trimming removed 3 bases from V and 0 bases from J, with 13 bases in between. This CDR3 is CASSDPRDISTDTQYF. In DNA, the CDR3 is TGTGCCAGCAGTGATCCCCGGGACATTAGCACAGATACGCAGTATTTT.

The rearrangement links TRBV28 to TRBJ2-7; 7 bases map to TRBD1. Losses at the gene ends were 8 bases for V and 5 bases for J; bases not matched to a gene: 18. Per the germline V gene, CDR1 is MDHEN and CDR2 is SYDVKM. The CDR3 covers 16 residues. The DNA of the CDR3 is TGTGCCAGCGCCTTTTCAAGAACAGGGGATCTCGACGAGCAGTACTTC. Translating it yields CASAFSRTGDLDEQYF.

V and J are TRBV9 and TRBJ2-3, with D maybe TRBD2 (6 bases). The CDR3 totals 16 residues. Germline V gene data show CDR1 as SGDLS and CDR2 as YYNGEE. V lost 0 bases and J 1 base, leaving 12 bases between the germline ends. The CDR3 sequence: CASSVARGLGTDTQYF. In DNA, the CDR3 is TGTGCCAGCAGCGTAGCCCGGGGACTTGGCACAGATACGCAGTATTTT. The full variable domain, rest sourced from reference TRBV9 and TRBJ2-3, is DSGVTQTPKHLITATGQRVTLRCSPRSGDLSVYWYQQSLDQGLQFLIQYYNGEERAKGNILERFSAQQFPDLHSELNLSSLELGDSALYFCASSVARGLGTDTQYFGPGTRLTVL.